Following are 17 T cell receptor beta chains from one sample sequenced in a study of Ad26.COV2.S vaccination and SARS-CoV-2 variants. TCRdb keeps only in-frame clones here, not all; method: immunoSEQ multiplex PCR. The sample has about 350,000 clones; about nine tenths are singletons. The treatment here: around 19 received Ad26.COV2.S at low or high dose, single or two shots; a few received placebo; per-sample allocation not given. Samples analyzed were those drawn on day 63 after the first vaccine or placebo injection. The material sequenced was peripheral blood, taken in a trial of Ad26.COV2.S vaccine versus placebo. The receptors come from a person between 18 and 65 years old who received the Ad26.COV2.S COVID-19 vaccine or a placebo.

This chain joins TRBV25-1 and TRBJ2-7; 7 nucleotides agree with TRBD2. Germline lookup yields CDR1 MGHDK and CDR2 SYGVNS. This CDR3 region has 14 residues. With 8 bases clipped from V and 6 bases from J, the junction kept 13 bases outside the gene matches. The CDR3 sequence: CASRGSGGLFEQYF. CDR3 coding DNA: TGTGCCAGCCGGGGTTCGGGGGGTCTGTTCGAGCAGTACTTC.

The chain has TRBV9 and TRBJ2-3, with D possibly being TRBD2 (5 bases). The germline gives CDR1 SGDLS, CDR2 YYNGEE. The V end lost 4 bases, the J end lost 6 bases, and 12 bases lay between the germline ends. This CDR3 has 13 residues. This chain's CDR3 is CASSFGREDTQYF. The CDR3 DNA reads as TGTGCCAGCAGCTTTGGGAGAGAGGATACGCAGTATTTT.

V usage is TRBV4-3 and J usage is TRBJ2-1, with a tentative D call TRBD2 (6 bases). Germline values: CDR1 LGHNA, CDR2 YSLEER. Between the trimmed V and J ends, which lost 8 bases and 7 bases, there was a span of 24 bases. This CDR3 comprises 16 residues. The CDR3 DNA sequence: TGCGCCAGCCGAGCTTCAGTTTTGGGAGGTTGGAATGAGCAGTTCTTC. Amino acid sequence: CASRASVLGGWNEQFF.

The chain links TRBV5-4 to TRBJ2-1, with TRBD2 matching over 11 bases. The CDR3 runs to 15 residues. From germline, CDR1 is SGHNT and CDR2 YYREEE (reference sequence). Unmatched junction bases numbered 5, after V lost 0 bases and J lost 9 bases. CDR3 coding DNA: TGTGCCAGCAGCTTGGAACTAGCGGGAGAGGGTGAGCAGTTCTTC. This translates into CASSLELAGEGEQFF.

The rearrangement links TRBV4-1 to TRBJ2-7, with D maybe TRBD2 (5 bases). Germline CDR1 MGHRA, CDR2 YSYEKL. The CDR3 sequence is 13 residues long. V was shortened by 4 bases and J by 3 bases, with 10 bases between the two germline ends. CDR3 protein: CASSPATSYEQYF. In DNA, the CDR3 is TGCGCCAGCAGCCCAGCTACTAGCTACGAGCAGTACTTC.

The chain's CDR3 is CASSLLTGSNQPQHF. For the CDR3, the DNA is TGTGCCAGCAGTTTATTGACAGGGAGCAATCAGCCCCAGCATTTT. The chain recombines TRBV27 with TRBJ1-5; 7 nucleotides match TRBD1. The CDR3 contains 15 residues. Germline CDR1 reads MNHEY; CDR2 reads SMNVEV (reference sequence). Trimming took 1 base from V and 1 from J; bases not matched to a gene: 1.

The chain has TRBV5-1 and TRBJ1-6, with no clear D. The germline V and J ends were trimmed by 2 bases and 4 bases, with 4 bases remaining between them. Per germline, CDR1 SGHRS and CDR2 YFSETQ. The CDR3 has 13 residues. CDR3 bases: TGCGCCAGCAGCTTAGGATATAATTCACCCCTCCACTTT. Protein: CASSLGYNSPLHF.

The rearrangement uses TRBV4-2 and TRBJ2-5; 10 bases agree with TRBD2. The germline CDR1 and CDR2 sequences are LGHNA and YNFKEQ. V trimming: 0 bases; J trimming: 1 base; junction bases outside the gene matches: 2. The CDR3 consists of 16 residues. The CDR3, as DNA: TGTGCCAGCAGCCAAGAGAGCGGGAGGGGCCAAGAGACCCAGTACTTC. It translates to CASSQESGRGQETQYF.

The V gene is TRBV11-2, the J gene TRBJ2-2; 7 bases agree with TRBD1. The germline V gene encodes CDR1 SGHAT and CDR2 FQNNGV. This CDR3 region has 17 residues. V gave up 6 bases and J gave up 0 bases; unmatched junction bases: 10. This chain's CDR3 is CASSRVFRGPNTGELFF. CDR3 nucleotides: TGTGCCAGCAGTCGCGTTTTTAGGGGGCCGAACACCGGGGAGCTGTTTTTT.

This sequence joins TRBV6-5 and TRBJ1-4; 9 bases fit TRBD1. The length of the CDR3 is 15 residues. CDR1 MNHEY and CDR2 SVGAGI come from the germline V gene. Unmatched junction bases numbered 8, after V lost 6 bases and J lost 6 bases. CDR3 sequence (DNA): TGTGCCAGCAGGCTACAGGGGGCGCTGGATGAAAAACTGTTTTTT. Its protein is CASRLQGALDEKLFF.

The chain is built from TRBV11-3 and TRBJ2-1, with TRBD1 identical over 9 bases. Germline V CDR1 and CDR2: SGHNT, YENEEA. This CDR3 contains 16 residues. Germline trimming cut 5 bases from V and 0 bases from J; bases unmatched to any gene: 5. The CDR3 coding sequence is TGTGCCAGCAGCCCCGGGACAGGGAGCTCCTACAATGAGCAGTTCTTC. This encodes CASSPGTGSSYNEQFF.

A word on this clone: Other nucleotide sequences from this sample produce the same CDR3. This chain uses TRBV6-5 with TRBJ2-7, with 8 bases lining up with TRBD1. V trimming: 0 bases; J trimming: 3 bases; junction bases outside the gene matches: 1. Germline V gene sequence: CDR1 MNHEY, CDR2 SVGAGI. The CDR3 covers 14 residues. The DNA of the CDR3 is TGTGCCAGCAGTTACTCCGGACAGGGCTACGAGCAGTACTTC. Its protein is CASSYSGQGYEQYF.

The chain couples TRBV4-2 to TRBJ1-1; no definite D call. V lost 4 bases and J 2 bases, leaving 14 bases between the germline ends. The CDR3 has 15 amino acids. CDR1 is LGHNA and CDR2 is YNFKEQ in the germline V gene. As DNA, the CDR3 is TGTGCCAGCAGCCCCCCTCCGTCTTTAAACACTGAAGCTTTCTTT. The encoded protein is CASSPPPSLNTEAFF.

The CDR3 nucleotides read TGTGCCAGCAGCGTAGATGGGCGGTTAAATCAGCCCCAGCATTTT. It codes for CASSVDGRLNQPQHF. V is TRBV9 and J is TRBJ1-5, with D hard to call. Trimming removed 0 bases at V and 4 bases at J, with 11 bases between. The germline V gene encodes CDR1 SGDLS and CDR2 YYNGEE. There are 15 residues in the CDR3. The complete variable domain, with remaining parts taken from reference TRBV9 and TRBJ1-5, reads DSGVTQTPKHLITATGQRVTLRCSPRSGDLSVYWYQQSLDQGLQFLIQYYNGEERAKGNILERFSAQQFPDLHSELNLSSLELGDSALYFCASSVDGRLNQPQHFGDGTRLSIL.

In its sample, this clone was seen once. At one end, the junction sequence differs from germline, possibly due to a read error. The V and J genes are TRBV10-3 and TRBJ1-2, with D possibly being TRBD1 (6 bases). The CDR3 extends over 14 amino acids. In germline, CDR1 is ENHRY, CDR2 SYGVKD. The CDR3 spells CAISGAGANYGHTF. The DNA for the CDR3 is TGTGCCATCAGTGGCGCAGGGGCAAACTATGGCCACACCTTC.

This clone was seen only a few times. This chain uses TRBV6-2 or TRBV6-3 with TRBJ2-1; tentative D call: TRBD1 (5 bases). Trimming pared 5 bases from V and 8 bases from J, leaving 10 bases between. The CDR3 totals 12 residues. Germline V gene lookup returns CDR1 MNHEY and CDR2 SVGEGT. Here the CDR3 DNA reads TGTGCCAGCAGTCGCCAGGGCGATGAGCAGTTCTTC. Translated, it gives CASSRQGDEQFF.

The sample holds a few counts of this clone. V usage is TRBV28 and J usage is TRBJ1-5; a possible D gene is TRBD1 (6 bases). The length of the CDR3 is 14 residues. Germline-derived CDR1 and CDR2 are MDHEN and SYDVKM. Trimming cost V 7 bases and J 4 bases, with 14 bases left between them. The CDR3 DNA is TGTGCCAGCACCACAGGGTCCGGGAATCAGCCCCAGCATTTT. Protein product: CASTTGSGNQPQHF.